This is a list of T cell receptor beta chains from one sample in a study of blood T cell repertoires in COVID-19. TCRdb's table, derived via immunoSEQ multiplex PCR, lists solely in-frame clones and lacks some. The sample has about 480,000 clones, around nine tenths seen once. Sequences were obtained from peripheral blood. The receptors originated from a woman in her thirties with acute or convalescent COVID-19. The conserved cysteine and the conserved F or W are not part of the CDR3 here. Not all rows give a size; the values are once, few, many and, for expanded clones, a class.

j_call,clone_size,v_call,cdr3_aa
TRBJ2-5,.,TRBV5-4,ASSLDFRETQY
TRBJ2-3,.,TRBV7-3,ASSSASQTDTQY
TRBJ1-5,.,TRBV19,ASSRRQGSINQPQH
TRBJ2-7,once,TRBV2,ASRGGEQY
TRBJ2-7,.,TRBV9,ASSVTAAGEQY
TRBJ1-2,once,TRBV2,ASRRSGDGYT
TRBJ2-3,.,TRBV9,ASSVGAGGSSVDTQY
TRBJ2-3,.,TRBV4-1,ASSQGPGGVGGTDTQY
TRBJ2-7,.,TRBV4-1,ASSQAAGVPYEQY
TRBJ1-1,.,TRBV11-2,ASSEGQVVGEAF
TRBJ1-1,once,TRBV5-1,ASSLASSAEAF
TRBJ2-1,.,TRBV12-5,ASGYDNVVYNEQF
TRBJ2-1,once,TRBV11-3,ASSVVSGGEQF
TRBJ2-7,.,TRBV7-4,ASSLLRRTYEQY
TRBJ2-1,few,TRBV7-9,ASNGGAGGLYNEQF
TRBJ2-5,.,TRBV3-1/TRBV3-2,ASSQEAFSFQETQY
TRBJ2-2,.,TRBV27,ASRFRVPAGELF
TRBJ2-7,.,TRBV7-4,ASSPGGGTPDEY
TRBJ2-1,once,TRBV24-1,ATSDSDRYYNEQF
TRBJ2-2,few,TRBV5-1,ASSLLLAGATGELF
TRBJ2-5,.,TRBV5-8,ASSYYVSLTQY
TRBJ2-5,.,TRBV24-1,ATRPSGQGETQY
TRBJ1-2,.,TRBV27,ASSLSPVRGSHGYT
TRBJ2-6,.,TRBV14,ASSHTGISGANVLT
TRBJ1-3,.,TRBV6-1,ASSVDRGTRSGNTIY
TRBJ2-3,once,TRBV9,ASSVGLDHSTDTQY
TRBJ1-6,.,TRBV7-9,ASRTGKSPLH
TRBJ1-3,.,TRBV5-6,ASSFGDRNTIY
TRBJ1-4,.,TRBV7-2,ASSLSPIELF
TRBJ2-1,.,TRBV27,ASSLSGTSYNEQF
TRBJ2-5,.,TRBV3-1/TRBV3-2,ASSQDWDSQETQY
TRBJ1-2,.,TRBV5-6,ASSFSGNYGYT
TRBJ2-5,.,TRBV9,ASSVGLGDSSFGVPQETQY
TRBJ2-5,.,TRBV11-2,ASSLDGAGVQETQY
TRBJ2-3,.,TRBV7-3,ASSSGYSRDTQY
TRBJ1-1,.,TRBV4-1,ASSQDWDRLSLNKNTEAF
TRBJ1-2,.,TRBV19,ASSARWDSYGYT
TRBJ2-7,.,TRBV5-4,ASSLDPAGGYEQY
TRBJ1-1,.,TRBV4-1,ASSQQTGVNTEAF
TRBJ2-3,.,TRBV4-1,ASSQAGVLATQY
TRBJ2-3,.,TRBV5-8,ASSHPTEEGTDTQY
TRBJ2-3,few,TRBV7-9,ASSLMIGGSTDTQY
TRBJ1-4,.,TRBV6-5,ASSRQGSGNEKLF
TRBJ2-3,.,TRBV5-1,ASSLGTTMGDTQY